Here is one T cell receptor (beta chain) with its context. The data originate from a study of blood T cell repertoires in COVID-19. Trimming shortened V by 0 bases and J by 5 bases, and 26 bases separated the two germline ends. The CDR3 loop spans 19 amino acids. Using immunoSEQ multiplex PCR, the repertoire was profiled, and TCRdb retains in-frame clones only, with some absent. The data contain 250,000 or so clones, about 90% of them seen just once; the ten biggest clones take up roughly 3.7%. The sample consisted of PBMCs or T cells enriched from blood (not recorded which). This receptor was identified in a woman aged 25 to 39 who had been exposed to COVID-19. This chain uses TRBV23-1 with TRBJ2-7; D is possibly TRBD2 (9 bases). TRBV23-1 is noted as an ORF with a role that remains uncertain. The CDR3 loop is CASSQSGRGQRAGGHEQYF. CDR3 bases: TGCGCCAGCAGTCAATCGGGCAGGGGGCAACGAGCGGGAGGTCACGAGCAGTACTTC.